The next 13 T cell receptor beta chains were all read from a single sample in a study of radiotherapy plus CTLA-4 blockade in lung cancer. Clones were sequenced by immunoSEQ multiplex PCR, and TCRdb holds only the in-frame ones, with some missing. The sample shows about 120,000 clones, approximately 80% of them seen only once. This material consisted of peripheral blood, taken from a patient treated with radiotherapy plus ipilimumab. The receptors were gathered from a human donor with non-small cell lung cancer that progressed on radiotherapy plus ipilimumab. Some clones in this sample may be carry-over from other donors' samples.

This chain connects TRBV9 to TRBJ2-7, with D perhaps TRBD1 or TRBD2 (6 bases each). The V end was cut by 0 bases, the J end by 9 bases, with 19 bases between. Germline V gene lookup returns CDR1 SGDLS and CDR2 YYNGEE. This CDR3 spans 15 amino acids. CDR3 protein: CASSVGGASALGQYF. The CDR3 coding sequence is TGTGCCAGCAGCGTAGGGGGGGCCTCTGCTCTAGGGCAGTACTTC.

The chain joins TRBV6-6 to TRBJ2-7; unclear D gene. The CDR3 runs 12 residues. Germline CDR1 MNHNY, CDR2 SVGAGI (reference sequence). Trimming took 1 base from V and 5 from J, leaving 6 bases between them. CDR3 sequence reads: CASSYLGNEQYF. The CDR3 DNA follows: TGTGCCAGCAGTTACTTGGGGAACGAGCAGTACTTC.

This chain joins TRBV7-3 and TRBJ2-5; maybe TRBD2 (6 bases). The germline gives CDR1 SGHTA, CDR2 FQGTGA. V lost 1 base and J lost 5, with 17 bases in between. The length of the CDR3 is 16 residues. CDR3 sequence reads: CASSLNPSPAGETQYF. CDR3 nucleotide sequence: TGTGCCAGCAGCTTAAACCCCTCTCCTGCGGGGGAGACCCAGTACTTC.

This chain connects TRBV7-6 to TRBJ1-5; unclear D gene. There are 16 residues in the CDR3. CDR1 is SGHVS and CDR2 is FNYEAQ in the germline V gene. Trimming left V 1 base short and J 5 bases short, with 15 bases between. CDR3 DNA: TGTGCCAGCAGCTTAGGAGGTAGCCGAATTGATCAGCCCCAGCATTTT. Translation gives CASSLGGSRIDQPQHF.

Written as DNA, the CDR3 is TGTGCCAGCACTATATTGGAGGGTAAAACTGAAGCTTTCTTT. It encodes CASTILEGKTEAFF. The chain couples TRBV6-1 to TRBJ1-1; no definite D call. Germline V gene sequence: CDR1 MNHNS, CDR2 SASEGT. The CDR3 is 14 residues long. The V gene lost 7 bases and the J gene lost 5 bases, with 17 bases spanning the gap.

The chain carries TRBV6-5 and TRBJ2-2; 9 bases agree with TRBD2. The J segment lost 4 bases and the V segment lost 0 bases, leaving 3 bases of the junction unmatched. CDR1 and CDR2 from the germline V gene are MNHEY and SVGAGI. The CDR3 is 16 residues long. Here the CDR3 reads CASSYSQRGATGELFF. CDR3 DNA sequence: TGTGCCAGCAGTTACTCCCAGCGGGGGGCCACCGGGGAGCTGTTTTTT.

The chain joins TRBV5-4 to TRBJ2-1; 8 bases agree with TRBD2. The germline V gene encodes CDR1 SGHNT and CDR2 YYREEE (reference sequence). The trim removed 1 base at V and 5 bases at J, leaving 11 bases unmatched. The CDR3 runs 17 residues. CDR3: CASSLRRLGLENNEQFF. CDR3 nucleotides: TGTGCCAGCAGCTTGCGGCGTTTGGGACTAGAGAACAATGAGCAGTTCTTC.

The genes are TRBV7-6 and TRBJ2-7, with D perhaps given as TRBD1 or TRBD2 (5 bases each). This CDR3 spans 17 amino acids. Germline CDR1 is SGHVS and CDR2 is FNYEAQ. V dropped 5 bases and J dropped 0 bases, with 20 bases sitting between them. The CDR3 is CASSPVLPGRSSYEQYF. The CDR3 region has the DNA TGTGCCAGCAGCCCCGTCCTACCAGGGAGAAGCTCCTACGAGCAGTACTTC.

This sequence joins TRBV7-2 and TRBJ2-1, with 7 bases identical to TRBD1. Germline V lookup: CDR1 SGHTA, CDR2 FQGNSA. This CDR3 contains 14 residues. The J segment lost 10 bases and the V segment lost 2 bases, leaving 8 bases of the junction unmatched. The CDR3 is CASSLRDRLTEQFF. DNA of the CDR3: TGTGCCAGCAGCTTAAGGGACAGACTTACGGAGCAGTTCTTC.

As to this clone: The germline gene is not matched at one end of the junction; a read error may be the cause. Other DNA sequences in the same sample also yield this CDR3. The chain couples TRBV2 to TRBJ1-3; the D is unclear. Per the germline V gene, CDR1 is SNHLY and CDR2 is FYNNEI. The CDR3 has 15 amino acids. CDR3 DNA: TGTGCCAGCAGTGCCGGGATTGTCTCTGGAAATACCATATATTTT. It is translated as CASSAGIVSGNTIYF.

This clone was detected only once. The chain carries TRBV4-2 and TRBJ2-3; 7 bases align to TRBD2. This CDR3 has 16 amino acids. V gave up 5 bases and J gave up 1 base; unmatched junction bases: 9. CDR1 and CDR2 (germline): LGHNA, YNFKEQ. CDR3 sequence: CASSAMVGGGTDTQYF. CDR3 nucleotides: TGTGCCAGCAGCGCGATGGTGGGGGGGGGCACAGATACGCAGTATTTT.

The chain joins TRBV7-2 to TRBJ2-5, with a weak D call TRBD1 (5 bases). This CDR3 has 15 residues. With 4 bases removed from V and 2 bases from J, the gap between germline ends came to 14 bases. Germline V gene data show CDR1 as SGHTA and CDR2 as FQGNSA. CDR3 sequence (DNA): TGTGCCAGCAGCTATGACAGTACCTCTCAAGAGACCCAGTACTTC. Translated, it gives CASSYDSTSQETQYF.

This chain joins TRBV6-5 and TRBJ2-7; D is possibly TRBD1 or TRBD2 (5 bases each). The CDR3 extends over 15 amino acids. The germline V gene has CDR1 MNHEY and CDR2 SVGAGI. Trimming cost V 4 bases and J 3 bases, with 16 bases left between them. CDR3 protein: CASSFRGGLSYEQYF. In nucleotides, the CDR3 is TGTGCCAGCAGTTTTAGGGGCGGGCTGAGCTACGAGCAGTACTTC.